This is a list of T cell receptor beta chains from one sample in a study of immune heterogeneity within non-small cell lung tumors. TCRdb analysed the multiplex PCR reads with MiXCR anew, one entry per CDR3 protein. The repertoire consists of 15,000 or so distinct CDR3 sequences, with roughly 30% occurring once and the leading ten covering roughly 5.5%. What was sequenced was lung tumor tissue. The receptors come from a man aged 40-55 years with non-small cell lung cancer. Each CDR3 is given with its conserved first and last residue. The D gene is left open where the match is weak. Some rows have no size entry. The others give once, few or many, or a class for an expanded clone.

d_call clone_size j_call v_call cdr3_aa cdr3_nt
. few TRBJ2-6 TRBV6-4 CASSAGPGANVLTF TGTGCCAGCAGTGCAGGGCCTGGGGCCAACGTCCTGACTTTC
. . TRBJ1-1 TRBV19 CASKVRGALNTEAFF TGTGCCAGTAAGGTTAGGGGTGCTTTGAACACTGAAGCTTTCTTT
. . TRBJ2-3 TRBV18 CASSQHGTTDTQYF TGTGCCAGCTCACAACATGGGACCACAGATACGCAGTATTTT
TRBD2 many TRBJ2-1 TRBV10-3 CAISTSGSTHEQFF TGTGCCATCAGCACTAGCGGGAGCACCCATGAGCAGTTCTTC
. . TRBJ1-3 TRBV5-8 CASRGEVNTIYF TGTGCCAGCAGGGGAGAGGTAAACACCATATATTTT
. medium-sized TRBJ2-2 TRBV12-3/TRBV12-4 CASSFGTRDTGELFF TGTGCCAGCAGTTTCGGGACGAGAGACACCGGGGAGCTGTTTTTT
TRBD1 medium-sized TRBJ2-7 TRBV19 CASSFRAGTGSTYEQYF TGTGCCAGTTCATTCCGAGCCGGGACAGGATCCACCTACGAGCAGTACTTC
. medium-sized TRBJ1-5 TRBV27 CASRRSVRQPQHF TGTGCCAGCAGGCGAAGCGTGCGGCAGCCCCAGCATTTT
. once TRBJ2-3 TRBV6-5 CASSYPIRASDHSDTVYF TGTGCCAGCAGTTACCCGATTAGGGCTAGCGATCACTCTGATACGGTGTATTTT
. . TRBJ2-1 TRBV3-2 CPGQGRYNEQFF TGTCCGGGGCAGGGGCGGTACAATGAGCAGTTCTTC
. few TRBJ2-5 TRBV20-1 CSAILGQSQGTQYF TGCAGTGCAATCCTTGGACAGTCACAAGGGACCCAGTACTTC
. few TRBJ1-3 TRBV7-6 CASSAAFSGNTIYF TGTGCCAGCAGCGCAGCCTTCTCTGGAAACACCATATATTTT
. medium-sized TRBJ2-1 TRBV2 CASSESETVNEQFF TGTGCCAGCAGTGAATCGGAGACAGTCAATGAGCAGTTCTTC
. . TRBJ1-2 TRBV28 CASSSHVRVVSHGYTF TGTGCCAGCAGTTCCCACGTCAGGGTCGTTTCCCATGGCTACACCTTC
. medium-sized TRBJ1-3 TRBV12-3/TRBV12-4 CASRAQGAGNTIYF TGTGCCAGCAGGGCCCAGGGCGCAGGAAACACCATATATTTT
TRBD1 many TRBJ1-1 TRBV19 CASRWATGGTEAFF TGTGCCAGTAGATGGGCGACAGGGGGGACTGAAGCTTTCTTT
. medium-sized TRBJ1-4 TRBV10-3 CAISEPALGFATNEKLFF TGTGCCATCAGTGAGCCGGCGTTGGGCTTCGCAACTAATGAAAAACTGTTTTTT
. few TRBJ1-4 TRBV11-3 CASSLATNEKLFF TGTGCCAGCAGCTTGGCAACTAATGAAAAACTGTTTTTT
. . TRBJ2-1 TRBV20-1 CSARDAGQGTYNEQFF TGCAGTGCTAGAGACGCCGGGCAGGGGACTTACAATGAGCAGTTCTTC
TRBD2 . TRBJ2-3 TRBV10-3 CASPAPLAGETDTQYF TGTGCCTCACCAGCGCCACTAGCGGGAGAAACAGATACGCAGTATTTT
TRBD2 . TRBJ2-1 TRBV10-2 CASKSSGSFIEFF TGCGCCAGCAAAAGTAGCGGGAGCTTCATTGAGTTCTTC
TRBD1 few TRBJ1-1 TRBV5-1 CASSSRQGKNTEAFF TGCGCCAGCAGTTCAAGACAGGGCAAGAACACTGAAGCTTTCTTT
TRBD2 . TRBJ2-2 TRBV6-2/TRBV6-3 CDSSYGTSGRSTWELFF TGTGACAGCAGTTACGGGACTAGCGGGAGAAGCACCTGGGAGCTGTTTTTT
. few TRBJ2-1 TRBV5-5 CASSLGRIHNEQFF TGTGCCAGCAGCTTGGGTCGCATTCACAATGAGCAGTTCTTC
. few TRBJ2-3 TRBV5-1 CASSLWSGVGTDTQYF TGCGCCAGCAGCTTGTGGTCGGGAGTCGGCACAGATACGCAGTATTTT
. medium-sized TRBJ2-1 TRBV12-3/TRBV12-4 CASAPLGSYNEQFF TGTGCCAGCGCCCCCCTAGGCTCATACAATGAGCAGTTCTTC
. many TRBJ2-5 TRBV12-3/TRBV12-4 CASRFGDNIRTQYF TGTGCCAGCAGATTCGGGGACAACATAAGGACCCAGTACTTC
TRBD2 medium-sized TRBJ2-7 TRBV27 CASRLAGDGYEQYF TGTGCCAGCAGGCTAGCGGGAGATGGCTACGAGCAGTACTTC
. few TRBJ2-3 TRBV7-8 CASSLDPRRYRERQYF TGTGCCAGCAGCTTAGACCCCAGGAGGTATAGAGAACGGCAGTATTTT
TRBD2 many TRBJ2-4 TRBV5-1 CASSLGLLAEDIQYF TGCGCCAGCAGCTTAGGACTACTAGCGGAAGACATTCAGTACTTC
. medium-sized TRBJ1-5 TRBV15 CATSKPGHSNQPQHF TGTGCCACCAGCAAACCGGGACATAGCAATCAGCCCCAGCATTTT
TRBD1 . TRBJ2-3 TRBV18 CASSQQGTTDTQYF TGTGCCAGCTCACAACAGGGGACCACAGATACGCAGTATTTT
. . TRBJ2-5 TRBV27 CASSQSPGSQETQYF TGTGCCAGCAGTCAATCTCCAGGGAGTCAAGAGACCCAGTACTTC
. many TRBJ2-3 TRBV20-1 CSARPLDLAFSTDTQYF TGCAGTGCTCGACCCCTTGACCTAGCGTTCAGCACAGATACGCAGTATTTT
TRBD2 . TRBJ2-3 TRBV5-1 CASSLNELAGSSKQYF TGCGCCAGCAGCTTGAACGAGCTAGCGGGGAGTTCTAAGCAGTATTTT
TRBD1 few TRBJ2-3 TRBV9 CASSVGTGVTDTQYF TGTGCCAGCAGCGTCGGGACAGGGGTCACAGATACGCAGTATTTT
. many TRBJ1-1 TRBV10-3 CAIRETGTANTEAFF TGTGCCATCAGAGAAACCGGGACGGCGAACACTGAAGCTTTCTTT
TRBD2 . TRBJ2-1 TRBV7-3 CASSSGRGSFPPHNEQFF TGTGCCAGCAGCTCGGGGCGGGGGTCCTTCCCCCCACACAATGAGCAGTTCTTC
TRBD2 many TRBJ2-1 TRBV6-1 CATKAGAAGGGEQFF TGTGCCACCAAAGCAGGGGCAGCGGGAGGGGGTGAGCAGTTCTTC
TRBD2 few TRBJ2-1 TRBV4-3 CASSRLAGSSYNEQFF TGCGCCAGCAGCCGACTAGCGGGAAGCTCCTACAATGAGCAGTTCTTC
TRBD2 medium-sized TRBJ2-3 TRBV19 CASSGRHLTDTQYF TGTGCCAGCAGCGGGAGACACCTCACAGATACGCAGTATTTT
. . TRBJ1-1 TRBV7-9 CASSTEDSFTEAFF TGTGCCAGCAGTACAGAGGACAGCTTCACTGAAGCTTTCTTT
. . TRBJ1-6 TRBV12-5 CASGLAKGGFNSPLHF TGTGCTAGTGGTTTGGCCAAGGGGGGATTTAATTCACCCCTCCACTTT
. medium-sized TRBJ2-7 TRBV7-2 CASSLMGVGEQYF TGTGCCAGCAGCTTAATGGGGGTTGGCGAGCAGTACTTC
. . TRBJ2-3 TRBV2 CASSERAIGTQYF TGTGCCAGCAGTGAAAGAGCAATCGGTACGCAGTATTTT